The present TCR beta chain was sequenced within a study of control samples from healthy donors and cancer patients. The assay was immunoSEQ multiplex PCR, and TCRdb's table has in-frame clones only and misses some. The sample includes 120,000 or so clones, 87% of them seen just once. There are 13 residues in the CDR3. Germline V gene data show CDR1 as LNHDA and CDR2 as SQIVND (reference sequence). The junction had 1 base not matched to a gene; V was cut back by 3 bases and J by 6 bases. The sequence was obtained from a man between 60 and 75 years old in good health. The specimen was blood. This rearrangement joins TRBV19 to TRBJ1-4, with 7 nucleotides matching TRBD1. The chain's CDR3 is CASSIQGDEKLFF. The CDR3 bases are TGTGCCAGTAGTATCCAGGGGGATGAAAAACTGTTTTTT.